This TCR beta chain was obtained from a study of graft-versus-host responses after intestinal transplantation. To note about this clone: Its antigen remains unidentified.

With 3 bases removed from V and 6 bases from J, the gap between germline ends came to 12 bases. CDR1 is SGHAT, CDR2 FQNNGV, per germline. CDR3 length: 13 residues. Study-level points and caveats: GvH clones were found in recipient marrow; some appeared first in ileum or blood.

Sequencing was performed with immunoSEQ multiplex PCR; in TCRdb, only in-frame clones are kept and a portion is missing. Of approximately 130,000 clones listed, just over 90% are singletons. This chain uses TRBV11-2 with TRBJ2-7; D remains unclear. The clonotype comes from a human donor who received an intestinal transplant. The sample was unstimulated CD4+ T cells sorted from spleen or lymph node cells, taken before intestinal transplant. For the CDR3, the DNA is TGTGCCAGCAGCTTCCTTGAGTCGTCCGAGCAGTACTTC. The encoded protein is CASSFLESSEQYF.